This TCR beta chain was retrieved from a study of T cell responses to AZD1222 COVID-19 vaccine. General study points: Close to half of all spike-specific TCRs reportedly target regions of the variants that are unmutated.

Sequencing used immunoSEQ multiplex PCR; TCRdb keeps in-frame clones, though not all of them. The table shows approximately 110,000 clones, with 70% to 90% occurring only once. Germline loops: CDR1 MNHEY, CDR2 SMNVEV (reference sequence). The V gene lost 3 bases and the J gene lost 3 bases, with 8 bases spanning the gap. The CDR3 length is 14 residues. Concerning this clone itself: The antigen is not known.

Sequenced here: peripheral blood, sampled 28 days after the second AZD1222 dose. The sequence was obtained from an adult who received the AZD1222 COVID-19 vaccine. The chain is built from TRBV27 and TRBJ2-2; possibly TRBD1 for D (5 bases). CDR3 nucleotides: TGTGCCAGCAGTTTTTCAGGGTACACCGGGGAGCTGTTTTTT. Protein sequence: CASSFSGYTGELFF.